Shown below are 4 T cell receptor beta chains from a single sample sequenced in a study of prognosis after radiotherapy for stage I lung cancer. Two-round multiplex PCR on genomic DNA was the method by which TCR beta CDR3 was amplified. Gene-specific TRBV and TRBJ primers were used in PCR round one. Using its own MiXCR run on the multiplex PCR reads, TCRdb lists one record per CDR3 protein. This table holds about 51,000 distinct CDR3 sequences, 30% to 40% found once. Source: PBMCs, taken before or after stereotactic body radiation therapy (not recorded which). The receptors stem from a donor over 45 with non-small cell lung cancer.

The sample holds many counts of this clonotype. J is TRBJ1-2 and V is TRBV7-8; tentative D call: TRBD1 (5 bases). V lost 1 base, J lost 2 bases, and 8 bases lay in between. CDR3 length equals 14 residues. Germline V gene data show CDR1 as SGHVS and CDR2 as FQNEAQ. The CDR3 nucleotides are TGTGCCAGCAGCTTAGTTGGGGGGAACTATGGCTACACCTTC. Translating gives CASSLVGGNYGYTF.

As for this clonotype: This may arise from a read error, as a much more abundant clone is one base away. This sequence joins TRBV6-2 or TRBV6-3 and TRBJ1-5, with 7 positions matching TRBD1. Trimming took 4 bases from V and 16 from J; bases not matched to a gene: 10. CDR3 length: 12 residues. The germline V gene has CDR1 MNHEY and CDR2 SVGEGT. Written as DNA, the CDR3 is TGTGCCAGCAGTTCTCGACAGGGCGGGGGACATTTT. Translation: CASSSRQGGGHF.

CDR3 residues: CASSEIGQGAYEQYF. CDR3 bases: TGTGCCAGCAGTGAAATTGGACAGGGGGCCTACGAGCAGTACTTC. The chain combines TRBV6-1 with TRBJ2-7; 10 positions match TRBD1. The CDR3 contains 15 residues. V lost 2 bases, J lost 2 bases, and 3 bases stayed unmatched. Germline V lookup: CDR1 MNHNS, CDR2 SASEGT.

This clonotype was observed many times. The J gene is TRBJ2-3, the V gene TRBV5-6, with 7 bases identical to TRBD2. The CDR3 has 15 amino acids. J lost 4 bases, V lost 1 base, and 6 bases had no gene match. Per germline, CDR1 SGHDT and CDR2 YYEEEE. The CDR3 DNA reads TGTGCCAGCAGCTTGCGCGGGGGAAGCGCAGATACGCAGTATTTT. Its translation: CASSLRGGSADTQYF.